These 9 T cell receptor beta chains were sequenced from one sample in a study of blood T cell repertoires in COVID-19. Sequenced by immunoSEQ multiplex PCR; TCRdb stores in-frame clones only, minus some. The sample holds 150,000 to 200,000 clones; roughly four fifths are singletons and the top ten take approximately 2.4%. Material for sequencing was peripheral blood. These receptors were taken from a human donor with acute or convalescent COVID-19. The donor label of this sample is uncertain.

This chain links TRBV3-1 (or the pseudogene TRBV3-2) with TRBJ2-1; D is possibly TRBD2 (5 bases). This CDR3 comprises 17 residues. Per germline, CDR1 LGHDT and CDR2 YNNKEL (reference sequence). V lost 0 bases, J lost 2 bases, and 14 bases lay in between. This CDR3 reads CASSQDIGGSPYNEQFF. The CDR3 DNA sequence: TGTGCCAGCAGCCAAGATATCGGCGGGTCTCCCTACAATGAGCAGTTCTTC.

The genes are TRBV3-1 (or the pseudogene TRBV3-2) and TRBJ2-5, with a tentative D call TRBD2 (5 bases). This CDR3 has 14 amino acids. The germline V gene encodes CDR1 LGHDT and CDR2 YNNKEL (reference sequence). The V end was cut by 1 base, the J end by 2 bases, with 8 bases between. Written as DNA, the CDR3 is TGTGCCAGCAGCCAAGCGGACTGGCAAGAGACCCAGTACTTC. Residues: CASSQADWQETQYF.

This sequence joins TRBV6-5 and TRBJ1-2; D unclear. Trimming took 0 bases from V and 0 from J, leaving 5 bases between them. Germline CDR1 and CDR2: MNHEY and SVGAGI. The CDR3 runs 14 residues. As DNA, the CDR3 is TGTGCCAGCAGTTACTCTCCTTCTAACTATGGCTACACCTTC. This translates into CASSYSPSNYGYTF.

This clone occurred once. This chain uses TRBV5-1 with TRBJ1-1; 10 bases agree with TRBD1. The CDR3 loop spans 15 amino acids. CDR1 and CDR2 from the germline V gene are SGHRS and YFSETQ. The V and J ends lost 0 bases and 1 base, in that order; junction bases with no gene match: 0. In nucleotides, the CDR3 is TGCGCCAGCAGCTTGGGGGACAGGGGGAACACTGAAGCTTTCTTT. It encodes CASSLGDRGNTEAFF.

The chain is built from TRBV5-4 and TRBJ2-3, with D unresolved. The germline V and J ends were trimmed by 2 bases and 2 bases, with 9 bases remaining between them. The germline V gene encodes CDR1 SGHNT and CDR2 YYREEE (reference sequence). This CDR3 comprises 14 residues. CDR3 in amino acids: CASSLRDFTDTQYF. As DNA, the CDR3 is TGTGCCAGCAGCTTAAGAGACTTCACAGATACGCAGTATTTT.

CDR3 bases: TGTGCCAGCAGCCAAGGAGGGGCAGGGGGCTCTGGAAACACCATATATTTT. As protein: CASSQGGAGGSGNTIYF. The chain recombines TRBV3-1 (or the pseudogene TRBV3-2) with TRBJ1-3, with 7 bases matching TRBD1. The CDR3 is made up of 17 amino acids. From germline, CDR1 is LGHDT and CDR2 YNNKEL (reference sequence). Trimming at V came to 1 base and at J to 0 bases, leaving 6 bases not matched to a gene.

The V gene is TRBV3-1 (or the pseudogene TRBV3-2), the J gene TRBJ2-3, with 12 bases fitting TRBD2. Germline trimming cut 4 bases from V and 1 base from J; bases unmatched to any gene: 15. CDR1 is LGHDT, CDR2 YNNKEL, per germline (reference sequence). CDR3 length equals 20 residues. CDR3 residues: CASSPSGTSGHLGGTDTQYF. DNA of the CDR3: TGTGCCAGCAGCCCGTCCGGGACTAGCGGGCACCTTGGGGGCACAGATACGCAGTATTTT.

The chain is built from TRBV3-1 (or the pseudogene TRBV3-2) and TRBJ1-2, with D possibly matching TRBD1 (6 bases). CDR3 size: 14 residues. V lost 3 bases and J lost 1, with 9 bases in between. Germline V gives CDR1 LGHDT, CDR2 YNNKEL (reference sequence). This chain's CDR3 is CASSQNRVNYGYTF. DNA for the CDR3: TGTGCCAGCAGCCAGAACAGGGTTAACTATGGCTACACCTTC.

The CDR3 bases are TGTGCCAGCAGTGTCTCCACGAGGACAGATACGCAGTATTTT. Residues: CASSVSTRTDTQYF. The rearrangement uses TRBV6-4 and TRBJ2-3; D gene unclear. Germline-derived CDR1 and CDR2 are MRHNA and SNTAGT. Between the trimmed V and J ends, which lost 4 bases and 3 bases, there was a span of 11 bases. This CDR3 has 14 amino acids.